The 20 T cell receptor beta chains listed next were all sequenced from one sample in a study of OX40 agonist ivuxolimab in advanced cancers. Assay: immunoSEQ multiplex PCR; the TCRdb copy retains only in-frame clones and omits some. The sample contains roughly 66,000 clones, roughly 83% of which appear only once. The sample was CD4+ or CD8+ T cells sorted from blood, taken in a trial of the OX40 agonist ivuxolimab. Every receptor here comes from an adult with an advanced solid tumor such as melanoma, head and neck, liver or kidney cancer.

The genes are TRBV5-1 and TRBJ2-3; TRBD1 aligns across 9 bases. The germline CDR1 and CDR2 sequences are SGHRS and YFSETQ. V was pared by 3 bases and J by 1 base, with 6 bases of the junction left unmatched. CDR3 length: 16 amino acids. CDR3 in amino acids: CASSSEGDRGTDTQYF. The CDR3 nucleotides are TGCGCCAGCAGCTCGGAAGGGGACAGGGGCACAGATACGCAGTATTTT.

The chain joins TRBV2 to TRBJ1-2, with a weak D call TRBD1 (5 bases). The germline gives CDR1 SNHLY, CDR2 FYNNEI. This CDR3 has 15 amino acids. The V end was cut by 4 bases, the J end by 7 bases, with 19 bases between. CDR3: CASSVTPGPPRGYTF. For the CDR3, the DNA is TGTGCCAGCAGTGTAACCCCGGGACCTCCGCGTGGCTACACCTTC.

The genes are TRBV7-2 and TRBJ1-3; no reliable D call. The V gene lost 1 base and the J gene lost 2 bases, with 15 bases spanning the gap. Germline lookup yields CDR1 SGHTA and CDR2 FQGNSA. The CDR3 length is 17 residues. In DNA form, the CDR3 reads TGTGCCAGCAGCTTAGGTGGGAATTTGAGGACTGGAAACACCATATATTTT. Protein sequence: CASSLGGNLRTGNTIYF.

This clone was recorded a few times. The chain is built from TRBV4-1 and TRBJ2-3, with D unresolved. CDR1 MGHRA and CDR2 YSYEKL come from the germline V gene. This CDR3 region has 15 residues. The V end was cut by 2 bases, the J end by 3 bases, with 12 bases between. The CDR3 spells CASSQTGISTDTQYF. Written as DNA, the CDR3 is TGCGCCAGCAGCCAAACTGGAATTTCGACAGATACGCAGTATTTT.

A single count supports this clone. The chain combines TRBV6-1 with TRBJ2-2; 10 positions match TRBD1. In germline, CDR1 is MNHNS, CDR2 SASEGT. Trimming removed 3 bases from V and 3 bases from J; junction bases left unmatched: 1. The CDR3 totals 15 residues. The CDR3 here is CASSEGQGYTGELFF. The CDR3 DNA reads TGTGCCAGCAGTGAGGGACAGGGGTACACCGGGGAGCTGTTTTTT.

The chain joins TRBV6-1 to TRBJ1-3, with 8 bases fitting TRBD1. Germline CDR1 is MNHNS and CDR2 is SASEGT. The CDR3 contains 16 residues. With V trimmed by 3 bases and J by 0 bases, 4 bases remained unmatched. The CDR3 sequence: CASSDATGASGNTIYF. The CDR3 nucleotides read TGTGCCAGCAGTGACGCGACAGGGGCCTCTGGAAACACCATATATTTT.

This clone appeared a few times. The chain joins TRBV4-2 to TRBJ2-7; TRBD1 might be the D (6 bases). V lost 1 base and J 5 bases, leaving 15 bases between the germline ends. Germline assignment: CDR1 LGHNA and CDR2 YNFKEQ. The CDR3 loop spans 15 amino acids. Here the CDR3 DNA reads TGTGCCAGCAGCCAAGGGGGGCAGTCGGTCGACGAGCAGTACTTC. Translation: CASSQGGQSVDEQYF.

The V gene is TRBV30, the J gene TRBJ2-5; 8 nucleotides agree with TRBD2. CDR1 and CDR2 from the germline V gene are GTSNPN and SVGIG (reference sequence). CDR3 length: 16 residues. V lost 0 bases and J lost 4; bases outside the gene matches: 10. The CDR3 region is CAWSVLASGLGETQYF. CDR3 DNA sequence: TGTGCCTGGAGTGTACTGGCTAGCGGGTTAGGAGAGACCCAGTACTTC.

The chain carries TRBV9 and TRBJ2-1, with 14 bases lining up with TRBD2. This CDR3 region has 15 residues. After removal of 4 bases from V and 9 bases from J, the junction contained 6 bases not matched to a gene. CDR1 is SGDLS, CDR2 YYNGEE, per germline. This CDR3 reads CASSLRLAGGVEQFF. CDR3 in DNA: TGTGCCAGCAGCTTACGACTAGCGGGAGGGGTTGAGCAGTTCTTC.

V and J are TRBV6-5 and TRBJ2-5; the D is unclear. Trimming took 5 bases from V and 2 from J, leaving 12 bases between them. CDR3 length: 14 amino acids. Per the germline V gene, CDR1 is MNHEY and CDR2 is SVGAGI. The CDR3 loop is CASSPRTSQETQYF. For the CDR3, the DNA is TGTGCCAGCAGTCCCCGGACCTCACAAGAGACCCAGTACTTC.

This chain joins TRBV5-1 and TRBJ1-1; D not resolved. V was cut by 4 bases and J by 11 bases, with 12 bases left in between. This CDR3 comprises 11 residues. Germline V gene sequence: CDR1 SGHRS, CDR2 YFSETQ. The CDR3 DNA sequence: TGCGCCAGCAGCGGACCCTCGTATGCTTTCTTT. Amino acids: CASSGPSYAFF. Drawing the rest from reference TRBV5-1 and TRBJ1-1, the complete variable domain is KAGVTQTPRYLIKTRGQQVTLSCSPISGHRSVSWYQQTPGQGLQFLFEYFSETQRNKGNFPGRFSGRQFSNSRSEMNVSTLELGDSALYLCASSGPSYAFFGQGTRLTVV.

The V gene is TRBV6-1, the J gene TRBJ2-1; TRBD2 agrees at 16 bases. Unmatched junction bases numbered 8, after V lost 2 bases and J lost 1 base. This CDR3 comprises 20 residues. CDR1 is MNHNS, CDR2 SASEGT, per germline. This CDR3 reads CASSERGLAGGPRSYNEQFF. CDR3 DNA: TGTGCCAGCAGTGAAAGGGGACTAGCGGGGGGGCCTAGGTCCTACAATGAGCAGTTCTTC.

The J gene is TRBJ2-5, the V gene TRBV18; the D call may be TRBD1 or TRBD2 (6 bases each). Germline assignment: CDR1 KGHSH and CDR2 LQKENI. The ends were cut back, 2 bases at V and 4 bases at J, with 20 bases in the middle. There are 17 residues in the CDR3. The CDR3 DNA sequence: TGTGCCAGCTCACCATTAAGCCCCGGGGGCTATAGAGAGACCCAGTACTTC. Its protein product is CASSPLSPGGYRETQYF.

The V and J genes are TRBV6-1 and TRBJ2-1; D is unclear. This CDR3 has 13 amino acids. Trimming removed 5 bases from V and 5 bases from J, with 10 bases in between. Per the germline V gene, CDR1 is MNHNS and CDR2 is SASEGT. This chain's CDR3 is CASSLSRDNEQFF. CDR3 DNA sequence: TGTGCCAGCAGTCTGTCAAGGGACAATGAGCAGTTCTTC.

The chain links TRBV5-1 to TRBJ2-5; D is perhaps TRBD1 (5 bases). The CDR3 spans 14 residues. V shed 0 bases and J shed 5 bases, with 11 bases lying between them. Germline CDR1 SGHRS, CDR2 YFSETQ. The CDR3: CASSLEGMGETQYF. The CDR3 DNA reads TGCGCCAGCAGCTTGGAGGGGATGGGGGAGACCCAGTACTTC. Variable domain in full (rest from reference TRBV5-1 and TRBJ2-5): KAGVTQTPRYLIKTRGQQVTLSCSPISGHRSVSWYQQTPGQGLQFLFEYFSETQRNKGNFPGRFSGRQFSNSRSEMNVSTLELGDSALYLCASSLEGMGETQYFGPGTRLLVL.

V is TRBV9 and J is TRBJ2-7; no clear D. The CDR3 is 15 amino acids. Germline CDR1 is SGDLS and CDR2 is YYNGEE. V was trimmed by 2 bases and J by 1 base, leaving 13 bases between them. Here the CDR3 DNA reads TGTGCCAGCAGCGTGGGTAGCATCCCATCCTACGAGCAGTACTTC. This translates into CASSVGSIPSYEQYF. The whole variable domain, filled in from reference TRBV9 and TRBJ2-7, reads DSGVTQTPKHLITATGQRVTLRCSPRSGDLSVYWYQQSLDQGLQFLIQYYNGEERAKGNILERFSAQQFPDLHSELNLSSLELGDSALYFCASSVGSIPSYEQYFGPGTRLTVT.

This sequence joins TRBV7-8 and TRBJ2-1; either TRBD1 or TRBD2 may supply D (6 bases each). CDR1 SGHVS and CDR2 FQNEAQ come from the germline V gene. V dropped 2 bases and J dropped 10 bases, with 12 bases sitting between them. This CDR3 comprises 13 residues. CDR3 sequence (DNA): TGTGCCAGCAGCTTACTCACCGGGGGCGAGCAGTTCTTC. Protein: CASSLLTGGEQFF.

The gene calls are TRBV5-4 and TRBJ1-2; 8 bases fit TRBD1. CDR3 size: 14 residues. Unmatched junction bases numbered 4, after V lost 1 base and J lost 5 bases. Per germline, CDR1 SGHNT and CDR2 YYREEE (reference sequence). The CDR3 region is CASSLSGQGYGYTF. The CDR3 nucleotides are TGTGCCAGCAGCTTGTCTGGACAGGGATATGGCTACACCTTC.

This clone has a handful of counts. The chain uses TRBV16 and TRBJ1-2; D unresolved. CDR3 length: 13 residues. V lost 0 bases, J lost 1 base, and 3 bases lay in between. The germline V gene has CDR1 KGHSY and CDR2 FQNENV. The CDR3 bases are TGTGCCAGCAGCCAATCGATTAACTATGGCTACACCTTC. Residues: CASSQSINYGYTF.

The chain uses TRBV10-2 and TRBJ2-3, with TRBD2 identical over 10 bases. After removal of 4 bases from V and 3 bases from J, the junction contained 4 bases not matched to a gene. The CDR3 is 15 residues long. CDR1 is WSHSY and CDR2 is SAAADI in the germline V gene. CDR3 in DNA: TGCGCCAGCAGTGCCCCTAGCGGGGGTACAGATACGCAGTATTTT. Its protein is CASSAPSGGTDTQYF.